These T cell receptor beta chains were read from a single sample in a study of blood T cell repertoires in COVID-19. This table comes from immunoSEQ multiplex PCR, and its TCRdb copy is limited to in-frame clones, with some not included. In the table there are a few hundred thousand clones, about 83% of which are singletons. The sample taken for sequencing was peripheral blood. Receptors originate from a man of 80 years or more with acute or convalescent COVID-19. Both conserved end residues are part of each CDR3. The D gene is left open where the match is weak. Not all rows give a size; the values are once, few, many and, for expanded clones, a class.

>TRBD1|TRBV25-1|TRBJ2-3|-
TGTGCCAGCAGTGGTGACAGGGCCATGAATTTT
CASSGDRAMNF
>-|TRBV27|TRBJ1-5|-
TGTGCCAGCAGTTTATCCGGAGGGAATCAGCCCCAGCATTTT
CASSLSGGNQPQHF
>TRBD2|TRBV7-3|TRBJ2-3|-
TGTGCCAGCAGCCCCACTAGCGGGAGGGTTCCAGATACGCAGTATTTT
CASSPTSGRVPDTQYF
>-|TRBV13|TRBJ1-3|few
TGTGCCAGCAGCGGAGTGCTCACCTCTGGAAACACCATATATTTT
CASSGVLTSGNTIYF
>-|TRBV18|TRBJ2-7|-
TGTGCCAGCTCACCCCCCAGCGGGTCCTACGAGCAGTACTTC
CASSPPSGSYEQYF
>-|TRBV9|TRBJ1-3|-
TGTGCCAGCAGCTCCCAGGCAGGGGCCTCTGGAAACACCATATATTTT
CASSSQAGASGNTIYF
>-|TRBV2|TRBJ1-5|-
TGTGCCAGCAGTTACGAGCGTAGCAATCAGCCCCAGCATTTT
CASSYERSNQPQHF
>-|TRBV28|TRBJ1-2|-
TGTGCCAGCAGTTTAGGCGGCGCGACCAGTTACTATGGCTACACCTTC
CASSLGGATSYYGYTF
>TRBD1|TRBV11-2|TRBJ1-5|-
TGTGCCAGCAGCTTAGGGACAGGGGTCGATCAGCCCCAGCATTTT
CASSLGTGVDQPQHF
>TRBD1|TRBV19|TRBJ2-7|-
TGTGCCACCTTGGACAGGGGGAGCGAGCAGTACTTC
CATLDRGSEQYF
>TRBD1|TRBV7-2|TRBJ2-2|few
TGTGCCAGCAGCTTGGACTCCGGGACAGGCCCTCTGTTTTTT
CASSLDSGTGPLFF
>TRBD1|TRBV11-2|TRBJ1-6|-
TGTGCCAGCAGCTCCGGGACAGTTTATTCACCCCTCCACTTT
CASSSGTVYSPLHF
>-|TRBV3-1/TRBV3-2|TRBJ2-1|once
TGTGCCAGCAGCCAAGGGCTCGTAGAGCAGTTCTTC
CASSQGLVEQFF
>TRBD1|TRBV28|TRBJ1-4|-
TGTGCCAGCAGCCTCGGCCGCAGGGGGGATGAAAAACTGTTTTTT
CASSLGRRGDEKLFF
>TRBD2|TRBV7-6|TRBJ2-2|-
TGTGCCAGCAGATCAGCGAGCGGGAGGGCGGGAACCGGGGAGCTGTTTTTT
CASRSASGRAGTGELFF
>-|TRBV28|TRBJ2-5|-
TGTGCCAGCAGTCGATCGGTGGGAGTCAGGGAGACCCAGTACTTC
CASSRSVGVRETQYF
>TRBD1|TRBV5-1|TRBJ2-1|few
TGCGCCAGCAGCTTGACAGGGGACCCTGACAATGAGCAGTTCTTC
CASSLTGDPDNEQFF
>-|TRBV29-1|TRBJ2-6|-
TGCAGCGTGGCTACCTACAGGCCAGGGGCCAACGTCCTGACTTTC
CSVATYRPGANVLTF
>TRBD1|TRBV5-1|TRBJ2-5|-
TGCGCCAGCAGGACAGGGGGCGGGTCGGAGACCCAGTACTTC
CASRTGGGSETQYF
>TRBD2|TRBV3-1/TRBV3-2|TRBJ2-1|-
TGTGCCAGCAGCCAAGGACTAGCGGTCTACAATGAGCAGTTCTTC
CASSQGLAVYNEQFF
>TRBD2|TRBV6-1|TRBJ2-1|-
TGTGCCAGCAGTGAATTCTCGGCTAGCGGGAGCTACAATGAGCAGTTCTTC
CASSEFSASGSYNEQFF
>TRBD1|TRBV29-1|TRBJ2-2|-
TGCAGCGTTAGCCGCGGGACAGGGGCCACCGGGGAGCTGTTTTTT
CSVSRGTGATGELFF
>TRBD1|TRBV19|TRBJ2-5|-
TGTGCCAGTAGTATCCCGGGACAGCAAGAGACCCAGTACTTC
CASSIPGQQETQYF
>-|TRBV28|TRBJ2-7|-
TGTGCCAGCAGTCTACCGAGGGGGGGAGGCGCCTACGAGCAGTACTTC
CASSLPRGGGAYEQYF
>-|TRBV4-3|TRBJ1-1|-
TGCGCCAGCAGCCAAGGGGGGCGGACGAACACTGAAGCTTTCTTT
CASSQGGRTNTEAFF
>TRBD2|TRBV19|TRBJ2-2|large
TGTGCCAGTTCCCAAATGAATCTAGCGGGAAGCAACACCGGGGAGCTGTTTTTT
CASSQMNLAGSNTGELFF
>TRBD1|TRBV15|TRBJ1-4|-
TGTGCCACCAGCAGAGATCGTAACAGGGGTGAAAAACTGTTTTTT
CATSRDRNRGEKLFF
>TRBD1|TRBV18|TRBJ1-1|-
TGTGCCAGCTCCCCTCGGACAGGGAAGACTGAAGCTTTCTTT
CASSPRTGKTEAFF
>-|TRBV27|TRBJ1-1|-
TGTGCCAGCAGTTTATTGGCAGGGGAACCGAACACTGAAGCTTTCTTT
CASSLLAGEPNTEAFF
>-|TRBV3-1/TRBV3-2|TRBJ1-5|once
TGTGCCAGCAGCCAAATCCTTAATCAGCCCCAGCATTTT
CASSQILNQPQHF
>-|TRBV6-5|TRBJ1-2|-
TGTGCCAGCAGTTCAAACTATGGCTACACCTTC
CASSSNYGYTF
>TRBD1|TRBV4-1|TRBJ1-5|-
TGCGCCAGCAGCCGAGAAGGACAGGGGGCTGATCAGCCCCAGCATTTT
CASSREGQGADQPQHF
>-|TRBV5-1|TRBJ1-4|-
TGCGCCAGCAGCTTTGACGGGACTAATGAAAAACTGTTTTTT
CASSFDGTNEKLFF
>-|TRBV27|TRBJ1-2|-
TGTGCCAGCAGTTTCGACGGGTACTATGGCTACACCTTC
CASSFDGYYGYTF